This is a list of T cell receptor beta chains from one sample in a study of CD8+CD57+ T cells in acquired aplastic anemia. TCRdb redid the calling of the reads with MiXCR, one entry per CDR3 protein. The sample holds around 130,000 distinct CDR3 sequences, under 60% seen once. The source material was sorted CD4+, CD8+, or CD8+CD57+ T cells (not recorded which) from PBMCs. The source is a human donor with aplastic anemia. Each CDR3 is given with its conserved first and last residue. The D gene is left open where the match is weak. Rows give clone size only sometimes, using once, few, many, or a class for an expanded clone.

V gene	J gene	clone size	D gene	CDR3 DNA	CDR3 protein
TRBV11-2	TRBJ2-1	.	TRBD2	TGTGCCAGCAGCACAATAGCGGGGAGCTCCTACAATGAGCAGTTCTTC	CASSTIAGSSYNEQFF
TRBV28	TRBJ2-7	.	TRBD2	TGTGCCAGCAGTATCATCGGGGGGGCGGCCTACGAGCAGTACTTC	CASSIIGGAAYEQYF
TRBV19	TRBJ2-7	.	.	TGTGCCAGTAGACCCACGGGACAAATCTACGAGCAGTACTTC	CASRPTGQIYEQYF
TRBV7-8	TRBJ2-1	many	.	TGTGCCAGCAGCTTAGTGGGTAAGGCAGGGGGGAATGAGCAGTTCTTC	CASSLVGKAGGNEQFF
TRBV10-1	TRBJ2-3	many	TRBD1	TGCGCCAGCAGTGAGGGTGCCAGGGGGCGCACAGATACGCAGTATTTT	CASSEGARGRTDTQYF
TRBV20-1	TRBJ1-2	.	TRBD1	TGCAGTGCTAGAGATCTAGGGACAGACTATGGCTACACCTTC	CSARDLGTDYGYTF
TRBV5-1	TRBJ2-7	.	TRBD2	TGCGCCAGCAGCTATAGCGGGGAAAGGTACGAGCAGTACTTC	CASSYSGERYEQYF
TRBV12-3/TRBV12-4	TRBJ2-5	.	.	TGCGCCAGCAGCCCAGTGGAGTCCACGCAAGAGACCCAGTACTTC	CASSPVESTQETQYF
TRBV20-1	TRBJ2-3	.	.	TGCAGTGCTAGAGATCTGGTAGCCGGCGGGCAGTATTTT	CSARDLVAGGQYF
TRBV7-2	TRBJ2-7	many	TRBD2	TGTGCCAGCAGCTTAGTCGCTAGCGGGGGGCCCTACGAGCAGTACTTC	CASSLVASGGPYEQYF